The 14 T cell receptor beta chains listed next were all sequenced from one sample in a study of regulatory T cells in long-lasting Graves disease. CDR3-region Arm-PCR and iRepertoire HTBI primers produced the TCR beta libraries. TCRdb processed the multiplex PCR reads anew with MiXCR; each CDR3 protein has one entry. The data show more than 300,000 distinct CDR3 sequences, with roughly 15% seen just once and 20% held by the top ten. Time point noted: newly diagnosed GD, antithyroid drugs for less than 3 months. PBMC RNA was the source of the TCR library. These sequences were also reported in another study, on T cells in Graves' hyperthyroidism and ophthalmopathy.

The sample was peripheral blood mononuclear cells (PBMCs), taken at new diagnosis, from a patient treated with antithyroid drugs. These receptors were taken from a woman aged 18-29 years with Graves disease.

This clonotype was recorded many times. This sequence joins TRBV5-1 and TRBJ2-1; D perhaps matches TRBD1 (5 bases). The germline V and J ends were trimmed by 0 bases and 8 bases, with 9 bases remaining between them. The CDR3 is 13 amino acids. Germline loops: CDR1 SGHRS, CDR2 YFSETQ. The CDR3: CASSLAQGYEQFF. The CDR3 DNA reads TGCGCCAGCAGCTTGGCCCAGGGTTATGAGCAGTTCTTC.

The chain is built from TRBV2 and TRBJ1-3; D is unclear. The CDR3 is made up of 16 amino acids. Looked up from germline, CDR1 is SNHLY and CDR2 is FYNNEI. The V end was cut by 0 bases, the J end by 0 bases, with 9 bases between. CDR3: CASSEAVSSSGNTIYF. The DNA of the CDR3 is TGTGCCAGCAGTGAAGCGGTCAGCTCCTCTGGAAACACCATATATTTT.

This sequence joins TRBV20-1 and TRBJ2-1; 7 bases match TRBD1. Losses at the gene ends were 1 base for V and 1 base for J; bases not matched to a gene: 4. The CDR3 runs to 15 residues. Germline CDR1 is DFQATT and CDR2 is SNEGSKA (reference sequence). CDR3 protein: CSARGQGRSYNEQFF. The CDR3 region has the DNA TGCAGTGCTAGAGGACAGGGACGGTCCTACAATGAGCAGTTCTTC.

V is TRBV5-1 and J is TRBJ2-1, with 8 bases aligning to TRBD1. Trimming took 0 bases from V and 4 from J; bases not matched to a gene: 3. CDR1 is SGHRS and CDR2 is YFSETQ in the germline V gene. CDR3 size: 15 residues. Written as DNA, the CDR3 is TGCGCCAGCAGCTTGGACAGGGGGATGTACAATGAGCAGTTCTTC. It specifies CASSLDRGMYNEQFF.

This clonotype has a handful of counts. V and J are TRBV6-4 and TRBJ2-3, with 9 bases that match TRBD2. The CDR3 extends over 14 amino acids. Unmatched junction bases numbered 2, after V lost 4 bases and J lost 3 bases. Germline lookup yields CDR1 MRHNA and CDR2 SNTAGT. CDR3 in DNA: TGTGCCAGCAGTGGTAGCGGGGGTACAGATACGCAGTATTTT. Amino acid sequence: CASSGSGGTDTQYF.

The genes are TRBV2 and TRBJ1-2; weak D call: TRBD1 (5 bases). Germline assignment: CDR1 SNHLY and CDR2 FYNNEI. CDR3 length: 14 amino acids. V was cut by 6 bases and J by 0 bases, with 11 bases left in between. The CDR3 DNA reads as TGTGCCAGCAGCTCAGGGCCGCCTAACTATGGCTACACCTTC. Its protein is CASSSGPPNYGYTF.

Turning to this clonotype: A much larger clone differs from this one at a single base, so this may be a read error. The J gene is TRBJ2-3, the V gene TRBV5-1, with D possibly TRBD2 on 5 matching bases. V shed 5 bases and J shed 4 bases, with 14 bases lying between them. The CDR3 has 14 amino acids. Germline loops: CDR1 SGHRS, CDR2 YFSETQ. CDR3 residues: CASRPLISADTQYF. The DNA of the CDR3 is TGCGCCAGCAGGCCCCTGATTAGCGCAGATACGCAGTATTTT. Filled out from reference TRBV5-1 and TRBJ2-3, the complete variable domain reads KAGVTQTPRYLIKTRGQQVTLSCSPISGHRSVSWYQQTPGQGLQFLFEYFSETQRNKGNFPGRFSGRQFSNSRSEMNVSTLELGDSALYLCASRPLISADTQYFGPGTRLTVL.

This clonotype was observed at least ten times. The rearrangement joins TRBV19 to TRBJ1-1; 7 bases agree with TRBD1. J gave up 0 bases and V 7 bases, and 8 bases lay outside the gene matches. Germline V CDR1 and CDR2: LNHDA, SQIVND (reference sequence). CDR3 size: 15 residues. The CDR3 nucleotides are TGTGCCAGTACTAGGGGACAGACATTGAACACTGAAGCTTTCTTT. The encoded protein is CASTRGQTLNTEAFF.

This clonotype has ten or more counts. V is TRBV4-1 and J is TRBJ2-1; 8 bases fit TRBD2. Trimming at V came to 4 bases and at J to 3 bases, leaving 5 bases not matched to a gene. Germline values: CDR1 MGHRA, CDR2 YSYEKL. This CDR3 is built from 15 residues. The CDR3 loop is CASSPTGGGYNEQFF. CDR3 in DNA: TGCGCCAGCAGCCCCACGGGAGGGGGCTACAATGAGCAGTTCTTC.

The chain joins TRBV9 to TRBJ2-5; 7 bases match TRBD2. After removal of 4 bases from V and 13 bases from J, the junction contained 10 bases not matched to a gene. The CDR3 loop spans 12 amino acids. Germline V lookup: CDR1 SGDLS, CDR2 YYNGEE. CDR3 sequence: CASSHPRAGLYF. The CDR3 coding sequence is TGTGCCAGCAGCCACCCTCGAGCGGGACTGTACTTC. Full variable domain (remainder filled in from reference TRBV9 and TRBJ2-5): DSGVTQTPKHLITATGQRVTLRCSPRSGDLSVYWYQQSLDQGLQFLIQYYNGEERAKGNILERFSAQQFPDLHSELNLSSLELGDSALYFCASSHPRAGLYFGPGTRLLVL.

This clonotype was recorded many times. The genes are TRBV7-8 and TRBJ1-2; the match to TRBD1 covers 8 bases. V shed 5 bases and J 6 bases; nucleotides not matched to a gene: 5. The CDR3 covers 13 residues. Looked up from germline, CDR1 is SGHVS and CDR2 is FQNEAQ. For the CDR3, the DNA is TGTGCCAGCAGCCCGGACAGGGAGGATGGCTACACCTTC. Its protein is CASSPDREDGYTF.

There are many counts of this clonotype. V usage is TRBV6-1 and J usage is TRBJ2-7; D is unresolved. Germline assignment: CDR1 MNHNS and CDR2 SASEGT. CDR3 size: 11 residues. V was cut by 8 bases and J by 9 bases, with 14 bases left in between. The CDR3 reads CASERDAWQYF. The CDR3 DNA sequence: TGTGCCAGCGAGCGAGACGCTTGGCAGTACTTC.

This sequence joins TRBV20-1 and TRBJ1-2; 7 bases fit TRBD1. V gave up 5 bases and J gave up 4 bases; unmatched junction bases: 4. The germline CDR1 and CDR2 sequences are DFQATT and SNEGSKA (reference sequence). This CDR3 spans 12 amino acids. Written as DNA, the CDR3 is TGCAGTGCTCCGGGACAGACCTATGGCTACACCTTC. Its protein is CSAPGQTYGYTF.

This chain connects TRBV9 to TRBJ2-2; D not certain. Germline-derived CDR1 and CDR2 are SGDLS and YYNGEE. V gave up 0 bases and J gave up 7 bases, with 10 bases separating them. This CDR3 spans 14 amino acids. CDR3 coding DNA: TGTGCCAGCAGCGTAGGAAGTGAAGTCGGGGAGCTGTTTTTT. Translating it yields CASSVGSEVGELFF.